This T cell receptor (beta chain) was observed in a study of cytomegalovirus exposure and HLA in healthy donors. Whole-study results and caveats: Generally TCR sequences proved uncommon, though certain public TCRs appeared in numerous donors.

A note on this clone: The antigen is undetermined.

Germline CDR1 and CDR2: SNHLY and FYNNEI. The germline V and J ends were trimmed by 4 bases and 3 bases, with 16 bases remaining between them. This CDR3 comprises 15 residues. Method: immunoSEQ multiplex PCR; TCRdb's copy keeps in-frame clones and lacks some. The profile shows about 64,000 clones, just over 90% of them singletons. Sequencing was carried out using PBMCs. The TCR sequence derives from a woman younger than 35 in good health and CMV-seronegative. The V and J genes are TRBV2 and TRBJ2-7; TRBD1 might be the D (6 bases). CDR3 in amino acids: CASSAADRTIYEQYF. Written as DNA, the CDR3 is TGTGCCAGCAGTGCCGCGGACAGAACGATCTACGAGCAGTACTTC.